This T cell receptor beta chain originates from a study of T cell changes during pregnancy in multiple sclerosis. The CDR3 is made up of 16 amino acids. J lost 2 bases, V lost 0 bases, and 4 bases had no gene match. Germline values: CDR1 SGDLS, CDR2 YYNGEE. Assay used: immunoSEQ multiplex PCR; TCRdb lists only in-frame clones, some missing. Found here are about 45,000 clones, just over 90% of them singletons; the top ten hold roughly 1.5%. V and J are TRBV9 and TRBJ2-3, with TRBD2 identical over 9 bases. The origin of this receptor is a female donor with multiple sclerosis, enrolled in a pregnancy study. Sequencing input: PBMCs (not recorded whether the cells were cultured). The CDR3 nucleotides read TGTGCCAGCAGCGTAGGGCTAGCGGGACTCACAGATACGCAGTATTTT. This translates into CASSVGLAGLTDTQYF.